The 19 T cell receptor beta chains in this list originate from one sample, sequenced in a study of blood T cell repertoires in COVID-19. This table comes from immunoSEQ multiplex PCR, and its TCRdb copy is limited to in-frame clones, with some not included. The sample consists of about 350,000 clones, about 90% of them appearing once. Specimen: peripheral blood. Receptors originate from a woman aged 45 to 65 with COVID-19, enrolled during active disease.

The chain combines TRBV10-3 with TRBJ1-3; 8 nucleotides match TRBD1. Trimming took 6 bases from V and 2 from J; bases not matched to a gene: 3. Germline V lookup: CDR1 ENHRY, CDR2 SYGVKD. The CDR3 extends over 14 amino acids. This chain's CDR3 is CAIRATGAGNTIYF. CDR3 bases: TGTGCCATCAGGGCGACAGGGGCTGGAAACACCATATATTTT.

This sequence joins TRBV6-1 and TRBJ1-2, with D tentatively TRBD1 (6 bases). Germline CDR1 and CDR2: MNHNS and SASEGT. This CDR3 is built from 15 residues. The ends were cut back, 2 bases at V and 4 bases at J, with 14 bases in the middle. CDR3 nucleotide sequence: TGTGCCAGCAGTGAATACCTCCGGACAGCCTATGGCTACACCTTC. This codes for CASSEYLRTAYGYTF.

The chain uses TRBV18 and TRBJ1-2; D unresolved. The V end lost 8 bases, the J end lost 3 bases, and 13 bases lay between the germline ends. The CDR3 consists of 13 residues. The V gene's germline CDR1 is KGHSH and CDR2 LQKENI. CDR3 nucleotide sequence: TGTGCCAGCGCGCGTGATTCTGACTATGGCTACACCTTC. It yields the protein CASARDSDYGYTF.

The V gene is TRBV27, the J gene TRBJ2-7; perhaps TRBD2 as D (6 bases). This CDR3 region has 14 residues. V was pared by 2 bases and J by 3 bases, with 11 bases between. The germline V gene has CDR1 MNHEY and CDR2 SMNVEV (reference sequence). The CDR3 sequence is CASSLRGGDYEQYF. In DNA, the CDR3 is TGTGCCAGCAGTTTACGGGGAGGCGACTACGAGCAGTACTTC.

In nucleotides, the CDR3 is TGCGCCAGCAGCCAAGAACCGGGACAGAACCGAAACACCATATATTTT. Encoded protein: CASSQEPGQNRNTIYF. The V call is TRBV5-1, the J call TRBJ1-3, with 7 bases that match TRBD1. The CDR3 sequence is 16 residues long. Germline V gene lookup returns CDR1 SGHRS and CDR2 YFSETQ. V shed 4 bases and J 5 bases; nucleotides not matched to a gene: 12.

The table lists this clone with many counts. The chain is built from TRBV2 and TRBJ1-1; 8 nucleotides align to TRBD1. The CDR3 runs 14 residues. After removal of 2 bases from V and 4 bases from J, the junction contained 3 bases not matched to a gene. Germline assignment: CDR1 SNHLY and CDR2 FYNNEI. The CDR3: CASSEWTGFTEAFF. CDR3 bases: TGTGCCAGCAGTGAATGGACAGGGTTCACTGAAGCTTTCTTT.

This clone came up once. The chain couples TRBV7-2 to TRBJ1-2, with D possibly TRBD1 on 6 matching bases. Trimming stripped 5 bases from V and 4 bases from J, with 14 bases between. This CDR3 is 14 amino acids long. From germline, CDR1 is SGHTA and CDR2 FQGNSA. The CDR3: CASSGRQVGYGYTF. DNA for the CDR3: TGTGCCAGCAGCGGGAGACAGGTGGGCTATGGCTACACCTTC. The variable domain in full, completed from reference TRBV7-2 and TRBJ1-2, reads GAGVSQSPSNKVTEKGKDVELRCDPISGHTALYWYRQSLGQGLEFLIYFQGNSAPDKSGLPSDRFSAERTGGSVSTLTIQRTQQEDSAVYLCASSGRQVGYGYTFGSGTRLTVV.

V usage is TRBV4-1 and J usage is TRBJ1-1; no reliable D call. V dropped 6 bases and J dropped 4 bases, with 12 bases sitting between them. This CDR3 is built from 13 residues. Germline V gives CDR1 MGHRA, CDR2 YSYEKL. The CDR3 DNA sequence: TGCGCCAGCAGTGAAGGGAGAGTCACTGAAGCTTTCTTT. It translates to CASSEGRVTEAFF.

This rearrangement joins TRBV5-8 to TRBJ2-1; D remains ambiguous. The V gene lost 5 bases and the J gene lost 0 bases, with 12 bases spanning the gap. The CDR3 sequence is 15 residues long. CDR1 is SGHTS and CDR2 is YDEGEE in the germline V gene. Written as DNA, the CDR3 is TGTGCCAGCAGTCCACGAGCGAGCTCCTACAATGAGCAGTTCTTC. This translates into CASSPRASSYNEQFF.

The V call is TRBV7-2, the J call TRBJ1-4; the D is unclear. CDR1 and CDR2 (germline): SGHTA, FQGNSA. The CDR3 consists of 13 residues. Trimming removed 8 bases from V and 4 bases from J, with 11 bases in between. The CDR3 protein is CASGGGRNEKLFF. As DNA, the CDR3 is TGTGCCAGCGGAGGAGGCCGTAATGAAAAACTGTTTTTT.

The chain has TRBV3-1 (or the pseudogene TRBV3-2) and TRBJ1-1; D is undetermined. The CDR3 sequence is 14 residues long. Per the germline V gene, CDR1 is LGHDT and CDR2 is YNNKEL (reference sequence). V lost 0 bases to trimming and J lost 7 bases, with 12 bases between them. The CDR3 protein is CASSQEPPRGEAFF. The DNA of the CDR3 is TGTGCCAGCAGCCAAGAACCTCCGAGAGGTGAAGCTTTCTTT.

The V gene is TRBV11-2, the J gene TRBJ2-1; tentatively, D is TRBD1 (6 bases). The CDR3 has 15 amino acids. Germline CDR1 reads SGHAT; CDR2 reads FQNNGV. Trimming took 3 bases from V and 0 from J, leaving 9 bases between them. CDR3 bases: TGTGCCAGCAGCTTGGGCAGGGGCTCCTACAATGAGCAGTTCTTC. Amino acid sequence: CASSLGRGSYNEQFF. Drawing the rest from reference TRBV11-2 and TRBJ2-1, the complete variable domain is EAGVAQSPRYKIIEKRQSVAFWCNPISGHATLYWYQQILGQGPKLLIQFQNNGVVDDSQLPKDRFSAERLKGVDSTLKIQPAKLEDSAVYLCASSLGRGSYNEQFFGPGTRLTVL.

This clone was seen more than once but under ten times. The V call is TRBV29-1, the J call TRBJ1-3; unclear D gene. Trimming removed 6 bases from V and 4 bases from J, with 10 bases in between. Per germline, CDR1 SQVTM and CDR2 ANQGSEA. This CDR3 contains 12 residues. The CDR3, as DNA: TGCAGCGTACAGATAAACGGAAACACCATATATTTT. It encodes CSVQINGNTIYF.

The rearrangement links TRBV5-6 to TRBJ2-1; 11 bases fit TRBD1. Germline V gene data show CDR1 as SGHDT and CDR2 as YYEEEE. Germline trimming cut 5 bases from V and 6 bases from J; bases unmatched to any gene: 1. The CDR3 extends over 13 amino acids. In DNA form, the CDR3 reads TGTGCCAGCAGGGGGACAGGGGGCAATGAGCAGTTCTTC. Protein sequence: CASRGTGGNEQFF.

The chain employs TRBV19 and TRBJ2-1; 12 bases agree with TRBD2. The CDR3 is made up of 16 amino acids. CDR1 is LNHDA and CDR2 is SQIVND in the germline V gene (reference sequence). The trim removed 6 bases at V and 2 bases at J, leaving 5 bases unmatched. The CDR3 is CASRELAGGTYNEQFF. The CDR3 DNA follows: TGTGCCAGTAGGGAACTAGCGGGAGGTACCTACAATGAGCAGTTCTTC.

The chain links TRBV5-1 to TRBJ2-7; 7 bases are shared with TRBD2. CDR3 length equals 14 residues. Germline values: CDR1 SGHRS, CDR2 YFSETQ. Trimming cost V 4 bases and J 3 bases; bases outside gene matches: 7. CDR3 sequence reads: CASSVGPGGYEQYF. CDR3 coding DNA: TGCGCCAGCAGCGTGGGACCGGGGGGCTACGAGCAGTACTTC.

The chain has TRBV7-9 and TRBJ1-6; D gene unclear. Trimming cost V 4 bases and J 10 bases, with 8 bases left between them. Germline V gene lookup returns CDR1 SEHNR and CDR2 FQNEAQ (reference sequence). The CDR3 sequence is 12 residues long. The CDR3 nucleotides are TGTGCCAGCAGCTCAGGTGCATCACCCCTCCACTTT. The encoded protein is CASSSGASPLHF.

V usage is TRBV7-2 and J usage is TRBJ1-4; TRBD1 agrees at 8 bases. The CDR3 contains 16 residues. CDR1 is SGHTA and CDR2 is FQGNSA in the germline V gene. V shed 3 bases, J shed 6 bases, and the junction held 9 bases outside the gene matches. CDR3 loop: CASSFTAGGFYEKLFF. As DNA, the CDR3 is TGTGCCAGCAGCTTTACCGCAGGGGGCTTCTATGAAAAACTGTTTTTT. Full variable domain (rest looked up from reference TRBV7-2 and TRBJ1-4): GAGVSQSPSNKVTEKGKDVELRCDPISGHTALYWYRQSLGQGLEFLIYFQGNSAPDKSGLPSDRFSAERTGGSVSTLTIQRTQQEDSAVYLCASSFTAGGFYEKLFFGSGTQLSVL.

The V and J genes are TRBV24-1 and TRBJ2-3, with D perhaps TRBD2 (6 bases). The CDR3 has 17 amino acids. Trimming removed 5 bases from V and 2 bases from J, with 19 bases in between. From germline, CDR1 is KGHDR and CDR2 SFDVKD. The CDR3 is CATSAIAGTGNTDTQYF. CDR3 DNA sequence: TGTGCCACCAGTGCGATCGCGGGGACGGGAAACACAGATACGCAGTATTTT.